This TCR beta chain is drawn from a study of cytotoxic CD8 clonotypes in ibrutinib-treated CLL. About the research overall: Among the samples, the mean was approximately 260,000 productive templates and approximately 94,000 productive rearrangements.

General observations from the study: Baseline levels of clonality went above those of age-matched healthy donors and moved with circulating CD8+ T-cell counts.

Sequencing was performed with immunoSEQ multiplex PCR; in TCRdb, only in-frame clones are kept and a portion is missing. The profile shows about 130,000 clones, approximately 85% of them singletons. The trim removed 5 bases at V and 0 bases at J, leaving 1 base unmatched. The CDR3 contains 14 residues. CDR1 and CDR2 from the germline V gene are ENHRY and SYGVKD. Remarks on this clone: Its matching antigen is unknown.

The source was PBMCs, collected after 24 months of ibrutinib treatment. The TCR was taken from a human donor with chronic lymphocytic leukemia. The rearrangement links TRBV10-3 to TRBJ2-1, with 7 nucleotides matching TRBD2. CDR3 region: CAISSGNSYNEQFF. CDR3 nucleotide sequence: TGTGCCATCAGTAGCGGGAACTCCTACAATGAGCAGTTCTTC.